What follows are 9 T cell receptor beta chains derived from one specimen sequenced in a study of graft-versus-host responses after intestinal transplantation. Clones were sequenced by immunoSEQ multiplex PCR, and TCRdb holds only the in-frame ones, with some missing. The sample contains about 110,000 clones, about 87% of which appear only once. Their antigen targets remain unknown. Sequencing was performed on unstimulated CD4+ T cells sorted from spleen or lymph node cells, taken before transplant. These receptors came from a human donor who was the organ donor for an intestinal transplant.

The chain links TRBV27 to TRBJ1-2; the match to TRBD1 covers 7 bases. CDR3 length: 16 amino acids. The J segment lost 4 bases and the V segment lost 3 bases, leaving 11 bases of the junction unmatched. Germline V CDR1 and CDR2: MNHEY, SMNVEV (reference sequence). Here the CDR3 DNA reads TGTGCCAGCAGTTTGATTATAGGGGGCGCAGGCTATGGCTACACCTTC. Encoded protein: CASSLIIGGAGYGYTF.

The table lists this clone with a count of one. V is TRBV30 and J is TRBJ2-3, with a weak D call TRBD2 (6 bases). The V gene's germline CDR1 is GTSNPN and CDR2 SVGIG (reference sequence). This CDR3 is 13 amino acids long. Trimming left V 0 bases short and J 11 bases short, with 15 bases between. Here the CDR3 reads CAWSVRDSSGQYF. For the CDR3, the DNA is TGTGCCTGGAGTGTAAGGGACTCATCGGGGCAGTATTTT.

The chain uses TRBV2 and TRBJ2-7, with a possible D match to TRBD2 (6 bases). Trimming removed 2 bases from V and 6 bases from J, with 23 bases in between. The germline CDR1 and CDR2 sequences are SNHLY and FYNNEI. The CDR3 is 17 amino acids. CDR3 DNA: TGTGCCAGCAGTGAAAGGGCTGTGACTAGTTACTTTTCCGAGCAGTACTTC. Amino acids: CASSERAVTSYFSEQYF.

V usage is TRBV6-6 and J usage is TRBJ1-6; D is unresolved. The V gene lost 0 bases and the J gene lost 4 bases, with 4 bases spanning the gap. CDR1 MNHNY and CDR2 SVGAGI come from the germline V gene (reference sequence). The CDR3 is 14 residues long. The CDR3 DNA reads TGTGCCAGCAGTTACTCTGGTTATAATTCACCCCTCCACTTT. Its protein is CASSYSGYNSPLHF.

This clone has only a few counts. The chain combines TRBV11-3 with TRBJ1-2; 8 bases align to TRBD1. This CDR3 spans 14 amino acids. Germline loops: CDR1 SGHNT, CDR2 YENEEA. After removal of 5 bases from V and 7 bases from J, the junction contained 9 bases not matched to a gene. The CDR3: CASSLDRELSGYTF. For the CDR3, the DNA is TGTGCCAGCAGCCTGGACAGGGAGCTTTCTGGCTACACCTTC.

This clone was seen only a few times. The gene calls are TRBV5-4 and TRBJ1-1; D uncertain. The CDR3 runs to 13 residues. The V gene lost 1 base and the J gene lost 0 bases, with 4 bases spanning the gap. Germline lookup yields CDR1 SGHNT and CDR2 YYREEE (reference sequence). The chain's CDR3 is CASSLSLNTEAFF. The CDR3 DNA is TGTGCCAGCAGCTTGTCCCTGAACACTGAAGCTTTCTTT.

This chain uses TRBV7-7 with TRBJ1-2; tentative D call: TRBD1 (6 bases). The CDR3 covers 14 residues. The germline V gene has CDR1 SSHAT and CDR2 FNYEAQ (reference sequence). V gave up 4 bases and J gave up 4 bases, with 13 bases separating them. The CDR3 DNA is TGTGCCAGCAGCTCAGGACAGCGTCGCTATGGCTACACCTTC. It translates to CASSSGQRRYGYTF.

The chain employs TRBV4-1 and TRBJ1-6; weak D call: TRBD1 (5 bases). V was shortened by 4 bases and J by 8 bases, with 15 bases between the two germline ends. The germline V gene has CDR1 MGHRA and CDR2 YSYEKL. The CDR3 length is 15 residues. In nucleotides, the CDR3 is TGCGCCAGCAGCCCCTTAGAGGGGACGGATTCACCCCTCCACTTT. Protein sequence: CASSPLEGTDSPLHF.

This clone has just a few counts. This sequence joins TRBV10-3 and TRBJ1-6, with 8 positions matching TRBD1. V dropped 6 bases and J dropped 10; count of bases not matched to a gene: 2. Germline V lookup: CDR1 ENHRY, CDR2 SYGVKD. The length of the CDR3 is 12 residues. The CDR3 DNA sequence: TGTGCCATCAGACAGGGGGAATCACCCCTCCACTTT. Translated, it gives CAIRQGESPLHF.